Each of the 26 T cell receptor beta chains below was sequenced from the same sample in a study of regulatory T cells in long-lasting Graves disease. The time point is: persistent/refractory GD, antithyroid drugs over 5 years with positive TRAb. RNA from PBMCs was the source of the TCR library. For TCR beta, libraries came from iRepertoire HTBI primers and Arm-PCR of CDR3 regions. TCRdb processed the multiplex PCR reads anew with MiXCR; each CDR3 protein has one entry. The sample records fewer than 550,000 distinct CDR3 sequences, roughly 21% being singletons. The sequenced sample was peripheral blood mononuclear cells (PBMCs), obtained when the disease was refractory, from a patient treated with antithyroid drugs. These receptors originate from a female donor with Graves disease.

This clonotype was seen repeatedly, ten times or more. The rearrangement uses TRBV5-5 and TRBJ1-6; no clear D. Germline-derived CDR1 and CDR2 are SGHKS and YYEKEE (reference sequence). The CDR3 has 16 amino acids. Trimming took 1 base from V and 5 from J, leaving 13 bases between them. The CDR3 coding sequence is TGTGCCAGCAGCTTGTCTGGCCGATTCAATAATTCACCCCTCCACTTT. It is translated as CASSLSGRFNNSPLHF.

The V gene is TRBV27, the J gene TRBJ1-5; D unclear. Per the germline V gene, CDR1 is MNHEY and CDR2 is SMNVEV (reference sequence). The CDR3 length is 16 residues. Between the trimmed V and J ends, which lost 6 bases and 1 base, there was a span of 16 bases. The CDR3 sequence is CASSPGPSWSNQPQHF. As DNA, the CDR3 is TGTGCCAGCAGCCCCGGGCCCTCCTGGAGCAATCAGCCCCAGCATTTT.

Many counts were recorded for this clonotype. The chain uses TRBV27 and TRBJ2-7, with D possibly TRBD1 on 6 matching bases. This CDR3 contains 14 residues. V gave up 5 bases and J gave up 2 bases, with 13 bases separating them. Germline V gives CDR1 MNHEY, CDR2 SMNVEV (reference sequence). The CDR3 reads CASSPSDRTYEQYF. The CDR3 nucleotides are TGTGCCAGCAGTCCCTCGGACAGAACCTACGAGCAGTACTTC.

At least ten counts were recorded for this clonotype. The V and J genes are TRBV12-3 or TRBV12-4 and TRBJ1-2; 9 bases agree with TRBD1. Trimming removed 5 bases from V and 3 bases from J; junction bases left unmatched: 10. The CDR3 is made up of 16 amino acids. The CDR3 bases are TGTGCCAGCAGTCCAAAGACAGGGGGAGGTCACTATGGCTACACCTTC. It translates to CASSPKTGGGHYGYTF.

Ten or more counts support this clonotype. This chain connects TRBV7-9 to TRBJ2-7, with 10 bases fitting TRBD2. The CDR3 has 16 residues. The germline CDR1 and CDR2 sequences are SEHNR and FQNEAQ (reference sequence). Unmatched junction bases numbered 8, after V lost 5 bases and J lost 1 base. The CDR3 DNA reads TGTGCCAGCAGCGGAGTAGCGGGAGGCGAGTCCTACGAGCAGTACTTC. Residues: CASSGVAGGESYEQYF.

The CDR3 spells CASSPYRTGGHSGANVLTF. CDR3 bases: TGTGCCAGCAGTCCATACCGGACAGGGGGCCACTCTGGGGCCAACGTCCTGACTTTC. This chain connects TRBV6-2 or TRBV6-3 to TRBJ2-6; 11 bases are a match to TRBD1. CDR3 length: 19 residues. CDR1 and CDR2 from the germline V gene are MNHEY and SVGEGT. V lost 5 bases, J lost 0 bases, and 9 bases stayed unmatched.

This clonotype was counted a few times. Being one base from a much bigger clone, this may be a read error. V and J are TRBV27 and TRBJ2-2; D remains unclear. The CDR3 extends over 13 amino acids. CDR1 and CDR2 from the germline V gene are MNHEY and SMNVEV (reference sequence). Trimming removed 2 bases from V and 6 bases from J, with 7 bases in between. The CDR3 coding sequence is TGTGCCAGCAGTTTAGGAGACGCCGGGGAGCTGTTTTTT. This encodes CASSLGDAGELFF.

About this clonotype itself: This may be a read error, as it is one base from a much larger clone. The CDR3 does not end in the conserved phenylalanine or tryptophan, so this is likely a read error. Because the CDR3's place on the DNA is in doubt, the DNA is left out and the CDR3 is given as listed by TCRdb. The V call is TRBV15, the J call TRBJ1-1; TRBD1, the D gene given by the table, was not confirmed from the DNA. Termini included, the CDR3 measures 11 amino acids. Germline CDR1 LNHNV, CDR2 YYDKDF (reference sequence). The CDR3 loop is CATSRGPGVFL.

To note about this clonotype: The junction departs from the called germline gene at one end, perhaps through a read error. The V and J genes are TRBV7-2 and TRBJ2-7, with 9 bases that match TRBD2. The germline V gene encodes CDR1 SGHTA and CDR2 FQGNSA. The CDR3 is 16 amino acids. This CDR3 reads CASSLIGASGIYEQHF. CDR3 coding DNA: TGTGCCAGCAGCTTAATCGGGGCTAGCGGGATCTACGAGCAGCACTTC.

In this sample, this clonotype turned up many times. The V call is TRBV12-3 or TRBV12-4, the J call TRBJ2-7; D might be TRBD1 (6 bases). CDR3 length: 16 amino acids. Trimming shortened V by 0 bases and J by 5 bases, and 17 bases separated the two germline ends. The CDR3 bases are TGTGCCAGCAGTTTAGCGCTCGCAGGGGACCTCGACGAGCAGTACTTC. Residues: CASSLALAGDLDEQYF.

This clonotype was detected only a few times. The rearrangement links TRBV7-9 to TRBJ2-7, with a weak D call TRBD2 (7 bases). CDR1 and CDR2 (germline): SEHNR, FQNEAQ (reference sequence). The CDR3 extends over 12 amino acids. Trimming took off 8 bases at V and 2 bases at J, with 10 bases between the two ends. Written as DNA, the CDR3 is TGTGCCAGCCGGGGGGCTACCTACGAGCAGTACTTC. Translation gives CASRGATYEQYF.

The rearrangement uses TRBV10-3 and TRBJ1-5; no reliable D call. The V and J ends lost 2 bases and 0 bases respectively, with 5 bases between them. The germline V gene has CDR1 ENHRY and CDR2 SYGVKD. CDR3 length: 14 amino acids. CDR3 amino acids: CAISEPDSNQPQHF. The CDR3 coding sequence is TGTGCCATCAGTGAGCCAGATAGCAATCAGCCCCAGCATTTT.

This clonotype was picked up many times. The chain's CDR3 is CSAQTSGGGTQYF. The CDR3 DNA is TGCAGTGCGCAGACTAGCGGCGGTGGGACCCAGTACTTC. The chain links TRBV20-1 to TRBJ2-5; TRBD2 agrees at 9 bases. CDR3 length: 13 amino acids. Germline trimming cut 6 bases from V and 7 bases from J; bases unmatched to any gene: 9. In germline, CDR1 is DFQATT, CDR2 SNEGSKA (reference sequence).

There are many counts of this clonotype. The CDR3 DNA follows: TGTGCCAGCAGTCCCCAAGGCCCGGGGAACACTGAAGCTTTCTTT. This codes for CASSPQGPGNTEAFF. This chain links TRBV6-1 with TRBJ1-1; D remains unclear. The CDR3 consists of 15 residues. Trimming shortened V by 5 bases and J by 1 base, and 14 bases separated the two germline ends. Looked up from germline, CDR1 is MNHNS and CDR2 is SASEGT.

This clonotype was seen only a few times. The J gene is TRBJ2-1, the V gene TRBV2; maybe TRBD2 (5 bases). Trimming pared 6 bases from V and 2 bases from J, leaving 14 bases between. The V gene's germline CDR1 is SNHLY and CDR2 FYNNEI. CDR3 size: 15 residues. Written as DNA, the CDR3 is TGTGCCAGCAGCTTTAGCGTAGAGGCCTACAATGAGCAGTTCTTC. It translates to CASSFSVEAYNEQFF.

This clonotype was seen ten or more times. The genes are TRBV27 and TRBJ1-1; perhaps TRBD1 as D (5 bases). Germline lookup yields CDR1 MNHEY and CDR2 SMNVEV (reference sequence). The CDR3 is made up of 13 amino acids. V lost 5 bases and J lost 4, with 11 bases in between. CDR3 nucleotide sequence: TGTGCCAGCAGTACAGGTGTTAGCACTGAAGCTTTCTTT. As protein: CASSTGVSTEAFF.

V and J are TRBV5-4 and TRBJ2-5; the match to TRBD2 covers 12 bases. The CDR3 extends over 17 amino acids. Germline assignment: CDR1 SGHNT and CDR2 YYREEE (reference sequence). V was clipped by 0 bases and J by 5 bases; unmatched bases: 8. This chain's CDR3 is CASSLGGLAGFRETQYF. The CDR3 nucleotides are TGTGCCAGCAGCTTGGGTGGACTAGCGGGATTTAGGGAGACCCAGTACTTC.

This clonotype was found many times. J is TRBJ2-5 and V is TRBV29-1, with 12 positions matching TRBD2. V shed 6 bases, J shed 4 bases, and the junction held 6 bases outside the gene matches. This CDR3 is built from 14 residues. Germline CDR1 reads SQVTM; CDR2 reads ANQGSEA. CDR3 nucleotide sequence: TGCAGCGTGACTAGCGGGAGAAGATTAGAGACCCAGTACTTC. Amino acids: CSVTSGRRLETQYF.

Details on this clonotype: A much larger clone differs from this one at a single base, so this may be a read error. Lacking the conserved final phenylalanine or tryptophan, this CDR3 likely reflects a read error. V gene TRBV12-3 or TRBV12-4 combines with J gene TRBJ1-1; D unresolved. V was trimmed by 3 bases and J by 0 bases, leaving 8 bases between them. There are 14 residues in the CDR3. The CDR3 nucleotides are TGTGCCAGCAGTTTCGGCGTTCTGAACACTGAAGCTTTCCTT. As protein: CASSFGVLNTEAFL.

The chain employs TRBV29-1 and TRBJ1-1; D is undetermined. V lost 1 base to trimming and J lost 1 base, with 7 bases between them. From germline, CDR1 is SQVTM and CDR2 ANQGSEA. This CDR3 comprises 13 residues. For the CDR3, the DNA is TGCAGCGTTGAAGCCAGGCGGAACACTGAAGCTTTCTTT. It yields the protein CSVEARRNTEAFF.

J is TRBJ1-5 and V is TRBV4-1, with a weak D call TRBD1 (5 bases). Germline loops: CDR1 MGHRA, CDR2 YSYEKL. The CDR3 loop spans 19 amino acids. Deletions cut 2 bases from V and 4 bases from J, with 24 bases between. CDR3 nucleotides: TGCGCCAGCAGCCAATTTATCCGGGGCAGATACTCTCTTAATCAGCCCCAGCATTTT. It codes for CASSQFIRGRYSLNQPQHF.

The V call is TRBV6-2 or TRBV6-3, the J call TRBJ2-3; 8 nucleotides match TRBD2. The junction had 14 bases not matched to a gene; V was cut back by 11 bases and J by 4 bases. The CDR3 is 15 amino acids. Germline assignment: CDR1 MNHEY and CDR2 SVGEGT. Written as DNA, the CDR3 is TGTGCCGAGTCCCCTGGCGGGGGGCCACCAGATACGCAGTATTTT. Its translation is CAESPGGGPPDTQYF.

This clonotype has a count of ten or more. This chain joins TRBV27 and TRBJ1-4; 7 positions match TRBD1. Looked up from germline, CDR1 is MNHEY and CDR2 is SMNVEV (reference sequence). V lost 8 bases, J lost 7 bases, and 10 bases stayed unmatched. The CDR3 has 14 residues. For the CDR3, the DNA is TGTGCCAGCCACGAGACAGGGAGAAGTGAAAAACTGTTTTTT. It codes for CASHETGRSEKLFF.

In its sample, this clonotype was seen a few times. This chain joins TRBV7-8 and TRBJ1-4; the D gene is possibly TRBD1 (6 bases). Germline V gene sequence: CDR1 SGHVS, CDR2 FQNEAQ. V was trimmed by 1 base and J by 12 bases, leaving 21 bases between them. The CDR3 is made up of 16 amino acids. CDR3 sequence (DNA): TGTGCCAGCAGCTTAGTGTATTCGGACAGTGCTATTCAACTGTTTTTT. Translated, it gives CASSLVYSDSAIQLFF.

V gene TRBV19 combines with J gene TRBJ1-5; TRBD1 matches 8 bases. The CDR3 is 17 amino acids. Germline V gene data show CDR1 as LNHDA and CDR2 as SQIVND (reference sequence). Trimming took 7 bases from V and 0 from J; bases not matched to a gene: 11. CDR3 sequence: CASTDRGPGYSNQPQHF. CDR3 DNA sequence: TGTGCCAGTACTGACAGGGGTCCAGGATATAGCAATCAGCCCCAGCATTTT.

In the case of this clonotype: A much larger clonotype is one base distant, so this may be a read error. This chain links TRBV2 with TRBJ1-2; TRBD1 is a possible D gene (6 bases). Germline V gives CDR1 SNHLY, CDR2 FYNNEI. V was trimmed by 4 bases and J by 0 bases, leaving 12 bases between them. The CDR3 consists of 15 residues. CDR3: CASSADGQSNYGYTF. The CDR3 nucleotides read TGTGCCAGCAGTGCAGACGGACAGTCTAACTATGGCTACACCTTC.